The 31 T cell receptor beta chains below all came from one sample that was sequenced in a study of blood T cells in healthy people across ages (dated by TCRdb to between 2014 and 2016). The method was 5' RACE. Instrument on record: Illumina HiSeq 2500. A second PCR of roughly 7 to 12 cycles was run with a J-beta primer mix and a sample-barcoded 5' primer. TCRdb took the public reads, trimmed them with fastp at Q25, ran MiXCR for clone calling and kept in-frame beta chains. Entries that share a CDR3 protein sequence are merged under the most common genes and DNA. The sample has 790,000 or so distinct CDR3 sequences on record, more than 35% of them singletons. Over 15% of the sample rests with the top ten. Sequencing used blood. The source is a man older than 75 in good health.

The V gene is TRBV29-1, the J gene TRBJ1-2, with D unresolved. There are 12 residues in the CDR3. The V gene lost 4 bases and the J gene lost 8 bases, with 14 bases spanning the gap. Germline V gene sequence: CDR1 SQVTM, CDR2 ANQGSEA. The DNA of the CDR3 is TGCAGCGTTGGCCCTTCGGGGTACGGCTACACCTTC. This translates into CSVGPSGYGYTF.

V and J are TRBV29-1 and TRBJ2-3; D possibly corresponds to TRBD1 (6 bases). The CDR3 contains 15 residues. Trimming pared 6 bases from V and 3 bases from J, leaving 19 bases between. Germline-derived CDR1 and CDR2 are SQVTM and ANQGSEA. The CDR3 sequence: CSVVLTGSRTDTQYF. In nucleotides, the CDR3 is TGCAGCGTAGTACTGACAGGCTCCCGGACAGATACGCAGTATTTT.

This clonotype occurred many times. The rearrangement uses TRBV2 and TRBJ2-5; D not certain. The V end was cut by 4 bases, the J end by 5 bases, with 2 bases between. Germline-derived CDR1 and CDR2 are SNHLY and FYNNEI. This CDR3 has 10 amino acids. The CDR3 DNA reads TGTGCCAGCAGTGTGGAGACCCAGTACTTC. Protein: CASSVETQYF.

The gene calls are TRBV6-2 or TRBV6-3 and TRBJ1-2; tentative D call: TRBD1 (5 bases). V was pared by 6 bases and J by 2 bases, with 22 bases between. Germline V gene data show CDR1 as MNHEY and CDR2 as SVGEGT. The CDR3 sequence is 17 residues long. The CDR3 sequence: CASRTTAERGKNYGYTF. In DNA, the CDR3 is TGTGCCAGCAGGACCACCGCGGAGCGGGGGAAGAACTATGGCTACACCTTC.

This clonotype showed up many times. The chain links TRBV2 to TRBJ2-7; 12 bases are a match to TRBD1. The length of the CDR3 is 14 residues. Germline V gene data show CDR1 as SNHLY and CDR2 as FYNNEI. V trimming: 5 bases; J trimming: 6 bases; junction bases outside the gene matches: 5. The CDR3: CASSRDRGPIEQYF. For the CDR3, the DNA is TGTGCCAGCAGTCGGGACAGGGGGCCCATCGAGCAGTACTTC.

In its sample, this clonotype was seen a few times. This chain connects TRBV29-1 to TRBJ2-3, with TRBD2 identical over 8 bases. Germline V lookup: CDR1 SQVTM, CDR2 ANQGSEA. The CDR3 runs 15 residues. After removal of 3 bases from V and 2 bases from J, the junction contained 7 bases not matched to a gene. CDR3 in amino acids: CSVDDAGGFTDTQYF. CDR3 DNA sequence: TGCAGCGTTGACGATGCGGGAGGATTCACAGATACGCAGTATTTT.

This clonotype has only a few counts. The V gene is TRBV7-2, the J gene TRBJ2-1, with D possibly matching TRBD2 (5 bases). Trimming shortened V by 4 bases and J by 10 bases, and 20 bases separated the two germline ends. The germline CDR1 and CDR2 sequences are SGHTA and FQGNSA. The CDR3 runs 15 residues. The CDR3 DNA follows: TGTGCCAGCAGCTCCACGCGGCTAGCAAAAAAGGAGCAGTTCTTC. Its translation: CASSSTRLAKKEQFF.

Only a few counts were recorded for this clonotype. The chain links TRBV10-3 to TRBJ2-7; possible D gene TRBD2, 5 bases. The CDR3 totals 11 residues. Looked up from germline, CDR1 is ENHRY and CDR2 is SYGVKD. The CDR3 DNA reads TGTGTCACCGGGGAAACCTACGAGCAGTACTTC. Translated, it gives CVTGETYEQYF.

Turning to this clonotype: A read error may account for a junction end that differs from germline. V and J are TRBV6-2 or TRBV6-3 and TRBJ1-2, with D tentatively TRBD1 (5 bases). Germline V gene lookup returns CDR1 MNHEY and CDR2 SVGEGT. The CDR3 consists of 14 residues. As DNA, the CDR3 is TGTGCCAGCAGTCCGATAGACAGAAACTTTGGCTACACCTTC. This encodes CASSPIDRNFGYTF.

This clonotype appeared once. This rearrangement joins TRBV24-1 to TRBJ2-2; 7 nucleotides align to TRBD2. The trim removed 2 bases at V and 6 bases at J, leaving 5 bases unmatched. The CDR3 has 15 residues. Germline V gives CDR1 KGHDR, CDR2 SFDVKD. The CDR3 DNA follows: TGTGCCACCAGTGATTCCGGTGGGGGGGCCGGGGAGCTGTTTTTT. Protein product: CATSDSGGGAGELFF.

The chain uses TRBV18 and TRBJ2-4, with D hard to call. The CDR3 has 11 residues. V was shortened by 6 bases and J by 13 bases, with 13 bases between the two germline ends. Germline V gene lookup returns CDR1 KGHSH and CDR2 LQKENI. Here the CDR3 reads CASSEPPRQYF. For the CDR3, the DNA is TGTGCCAGCTCCGAGCCTCCCAGGCAGTACTTC.

Only a few counts were recorded for this clonotype. This chain uses TRBV5-6 with TRBJ2-1; D may match TRBD1 or TRBD2 (5 bases each). This CDR3 contains 16 residues. V was trimmed by 3 bases and J by 2 bases, leaving 15 bases between them. CDR1 and CDR2 from the germline V gene are SGHDT and YYEEEE. CDR3 residues: CASSSPWGRAYNEQFF. The CDR3, as DNA: TGTGCCAGCAGCTCGCCGTGGGGGAGAGCCTACAATGAGCAGTTCTTC.

The chain joins TRBV20-1 to TRBJ1-2; D gene uncertain. Trimming removed 5 bases from V and 0 bases from J, with 7 bases in between. Germline values: CDR1 DFQATT, CDR2 SNEGSKA (reference sequence). The CDR3 is made up of 12 amino acids. The DNA for the CDR3 is TGCAGTGCTCAGGCGACTAACTATGGCTACACCTTC. Translating it yields CSAQATNYGYTF.

This clonotype was observed many times. V and J are TRBV20-1 and TRBJ2-7; 11 bases fit TRBD2. The CDR3 is 15 residues long. Germline assignment: CDR1 DFQATT and CDR2 SNEGSKA (reference sequence). The trim removed 2 bases at V and 7 bases at J, leaving 10 bases unmatched. CDR3 sequence (DNA): TGCAGTGCTAGACCGGGACTAGCGGCACTGGGGGAGCAGTACTTC. Protein product: CSARPGLAALGEQYF.

V usage is TRBV6-5 and J usage is TRBJ1-4; D ambiguous. Germline V gives CDR1 MNHEY, CDR2 SVGAGI. Trimming stripped 8 bases from V and 5 bases from J, with 9 bases between. There are 12 residues in the CDR3. The chain's CDR3 is CASRGVNEKLFF. DNA for the CDR3: TGTGCCAGCCGCGGGGTGAATGAAAAACTGTTTTTT.

Only a few counts were recorded for this clonotype. The V gene is TRBV12-3 or TRBV12-4, the J gene TRBJ1-4; possibly TRBD1 for D (6 bases). This CDR3 contains 17 residues. V lost 5 bases and J lost 0, with 16 bases in between. The CDR3 region has the DNA TGTGCCAGCAGTGTCAGGGGCCCACCCGCAACTAATGAAAAACTGTTTTTT. It specifies CASSVRGPPATNEKLFF.

V and J are TRBV28 and TRBJ2-1, with 8 positions matching TRBD2. Germline assignment: CDR1 MDHEN and CDR2 SYDVKM. The CDR3 runs 15 residues. V was pared by 5 bases and J by 7 bases, with 10 bases of the junction left unmatched. For the CDR3, the DNA is TGTGCCAGCAGTCCCCGGGGACTAGTCTGGAATGAGCAGTTCTTC. This gives the protein CASSPRGLVWNEQFF.

The J gene is TRBJ2-1, the V gene TRBV30; D unclear. Germline V gives CDR1 GTSNPN, CDR2 SVGIG (reference sequence). The CDR3 has 13 amino acids. V lost 2 bases and J lost 4, with 9 bases in between. As DNA, the CDR3 is TGTGCCTGGAGTCACCCCAGGTACAATGAGCAGTTCTTC. Protein: CAWSHPRYNEQFF.

With regard to this clonotype: One end of the junction is discordant with germline, which a read error may explain. J is TRBJ1-6 and V is TRBV20-1; TRBD1 aligns across 10 bases. The CDR3 consists of 13 residues. The germline V gene has CDR1 DFQATT and CDR2 SNEGSKA (reference sequence). In DNA form, the CDR3 reads TGCAGTGCCCCGACAGGGGGCTCTTCACCCCCCCACTTT. Encoded protein: CSAPTGGSSPPHF.

The V call is TRBV21-1, the J call TRBJ2-5; the table's D call TRBD2 went unverified against the DNA. The J call may not be correct, given that the DNA end is closer to TRBJ2-7. TRBV21-1 is a known pseudogene. CDR3 length: 19 residues. CDR3 in amino acids: CASSTPGVPSGVIVYEQYF. The DNA for the CDR3 is TGTGCCAGCAGCACCCCTGGCGTCCCTAGCGGGGTAATCGTGTACGAGCAGTACTTC.

With regard to this clonotype: At one end, the junction sequence differs from germline, possibly due to a read error. V gene TRBV20-1 combines with J gene TRBJ2-4; D is ambiguous. Near its end, the DNA agrees better with TRBJ2-5, so the J call may be wrong. The CDR3 length is 15 residues. CDR1 is DFQATT, CDR2 SNEGSKA, per germline (reference sequence). DNA of the CDR3: TGCGGTGCTTCAACCCGTTGGCAGGCCGGTGAGACCCAGTACTTC. It is translated as CGASTRWQAGETQYF.

The V call is TRBV15, the J call TRBJ2-1; TRBD2 aligns across 9 bases. Germline CDR1 and CDR2: LNHNV and YYDKDF (reference sequence). This CDR3 spans 15 amino acids. The V and J ends lost 0 bases and 4 bases, in that order; junction bases with no gene match: 1. The DNA of the CDR3 is TGTGCCACCAGCAGAGAGCTAGCGGGGTACAATGAGCAGTTCTTC. Translated, it gives CATSRELAGYNEQFF.

This clonotype was seen a few times. The chain is built from TRBV2 and TRBJ2-3, with no clear D. Trimming removed 3 bases at V and 6 bases at J, with 13 bases between. Germline V CDR1 and CDR2: SNHLY, FYNNEI. There are 14 residues in the CDR3. The CDR3 sequence: CASSEGPRADTQYF. The CDR3 coding sequence is TGTGCCAGCAGTGAGGGCCCTCGGGCGGATACGCAGTATTTT.

This clonotype was found once. DNA for the CDR3: TGTGCCAGCAGTTCATCCGGACTAGCGGGAGCGAAGCAGTTCTTC. It translates to CASSSSGLAGAKQFF. V gene TRBV28 combines with J gene TRBJ2-1, with TRBD2 matching over 13 bases. Germline V gene lookup returns CDR1 MDHEN and CDR2 SYDVKM. The J segment lost 11 bases and the V segment lost 4 bases, leaving 8 bases of the junction unmatched. The CDR3 extends over 15 amino acids.

Ten or more counts support this clonotype. The gene calls are TRBV24-1 and TRBJ2-1; D may be TRBD2 (6 bases). The ends were cut back, 9 bases at V and 12 bases at J, with 23 bases in the middle. Germline V CDR1 and CDR2: KGHDR, SFDVKD. The CDR3 loop spans 14 amino acids. The CDR3 reads CATAGEERMGGQFF. The CDR3 region has the DNA TGTGCCACCGCTGGGGAGGAGCGGATGGGGGGGCAGTTCTTC.

The chain recombines TRBV6-2 or TRBV6-3 with TRBJ2-5, with D unclear. This CDR3 is 13 amino acids long. Germline-derived CDR1 and CDR2 are MNHEY and SVGEGT. Trimming stripped 2 bases from V and 9 bases from J, with 13 bases between. CDR3 residues: CASSYLDVGPQYF. CDR3 bases: TGTGCCAGCAGTTACCTGGACGTAGGGCCCCAGTACTTC.

The chain employs TRBV20-1 and TRBJ2-5; maybe TRBD2 (6 bases). Trimming removed 5 bases at V and 1 base at J, with 11 bases between. The V gene's germline CDR1 is DFQATT and CDR2 SNEGSKA (reference sequence). CDR3 length equals 13 residues. The CDR3 sequence: CSAERVGQETQYF. In DNA, the CDR3 is TGCAGTGCTGAGCGGGTGGGCCAAGAGACCCAGTACTTC.

This clonotype has a single count. This may be a read error, as it is one base from a much larger clone. The J gene is TRBJ2-7, the V gene TRBV28; 7 bases match TRBD1. Trimming removed 5 bases from V and 1 base from J; junction bases left unmatched: 5. The V gene's germline CDR1 is MDHEN and CDR2 SYDVKM. This CDR3 is built from 14 residues. The DNA for the CDR3 is TGTGCCAGCAGTGGCGACAGGGATTCCTACGAGCAGTACTTC. Its protein is CASSGDRDSYEQYF.

The V call is TRBV20-1, the J call TRBJ2-3; 10 nucleotides match TRBD2. The V gene's germline CDR1 is DFQATT and CDR2 SNEGSKA (reference sequence). This CDR3 is 16 amino acids long. J gave up 2 bases and V 1 base, and 6 bases lay outside the gene matches. The CDR3 is CSARVPAGGLTDTQYF. In DNA, the CDR3 is TGCAGTGCTAGAGTGCCAGCGGGAGGGCTCACAGATACGCAGTATTTT.

This rearrangement joins TRBV20-1 to TRBJ2-5; TRBD2 agrees at 10 bases. Trimming cost V 6 bases and J 7 bases; bases outside gene matches: 8. CDR1 and CDR2 (germline): DFQATT, SNEGSKA (reference sequence). The CDR3 loop spans 13 amino acids. The CDR3 loop reads CSALTSGVTTQYF. CDR3 sequence (DNA): TGCAGTGCCCTCACTAGCGGGGTCACGACCCAGTACTTC.

The CDR3 reads CSVERTDYNQPQHF. The CDR3 DNA sequence: TGCAGTGTTGAAAGGACAGACTACAATCAGCCCCAGCATTTT. The chain carries TRBV20-1 and TRBJ1-5, with D possibly TRBD1 on 6 matching bases. This CDR3 spans 14 amino acids. Germline CDR1 reads DFQATT; CDR2 reads SNEGSKA (reference sequence). The V end was cut by 7 bases, the J end by 3 bases, with 16 bases between.